One sample yielded the 15 T cell receptor beta chains listed below, sequenced in a study of blood T cell repertoires in COVID-19. Repertoires were generated with immunoSEQ multiplex PCR, while TCRdb's copy carries only in-frame clones and drops some. The table has approximately 110,000 clones, roughly 84% seen once. Material: peripheral blood. Every receptor here comes from a woman in her seventies who had recovered from COVID-19.

The chain recombines TRBV5-1 with TRBJ2-7, with 9 positions matching TRBD1. CDR3 length: 13 amino acids. With V trimmed by 5 bases and J by 3 bases, 3 bases remained unmatched. Looked up from germline, CDR1 is SGHRS and CDR2 is YFSETQ. This CDR3 is CASSKTGGYEQYF. The CDR3 DNA is TGCGCCAGCAGTAAGACAGGGGGCTACGAGCAGTACTTC.

V and J are TRBV29-1 and TRBJ2-1, with 14 bases that match TRBD2. CDR1 SQVTM and CDR2 ANQGSEA come from the germline V gene. Losses at the gene ends were 7 bases for V and 0 bases for J; bases not matched to a gene: 17. There are 20 residues in the CDR3. The CDR3 region is CSATRTGTSGRRSSYNEQFF. In DNA form, the CDR3 reads TGCAGCGCGACCCGTACTGGGACTAGCGGGAGACGAAGCTCCTACAATGAGCAGTTCTTC.

The gene calls are TRBV18 and TRBJ2-7; D is possibly TRBD2 (6 bases). Germline CDR1 reads KGHSH; CDR2 reads LQKENI. The CDR3 sequence is 14 residues long. Trimming took 2 bases from V and 7 from J, leaving 15 bases between them. CDR3 sequence (DNA): TGTGCCAGCTCACCAGGCGGGACGAGTACGGAGCAGTACTTC. This translates into CASSPGGTSTEQYF. The full variable domain, its missing parts supplied by reference TRBV18 and TRBJ2-7, is NAGVMQNPRHLVRRRGQEARLRCSPMKGHSHVYWYRQLPEEGLKFMVYLQKENIIDESGMPKERFSAEFPKEGPSILRIQQVVRGDSAAYFCASSPGGTSTEQYFGPGTRLTVT.

The J gene is TRBJ2-5, the V gene TRBV21-1; the D segment call TRBD2 is taken from the table without a DNA check. TRBV21-1 is listed as a pseudogene. The CDR3 runs 14 residues. CDR3 amino acids: CASHRPSNEETQYF. The DNA for the CDR3 is TGTGCCAGCCACCGACCTAGCAATGAAGAGACCCAGTACTTC.

The chain recombines TRBV18 with TRBJ1-4; 9 positions match TRBD1. The CDR3 spans 13 residues. Germline V CDR1 and CDR2: KGHSH, LQKENI. V lost 3 bases to trimming and J lost 16 bases; unmatched junction nucleotides: 9. The CDR3 DNA reads TGTGCCAGCTCACCTAATGACGGGACAGGGCGGTTTTTT. Protein product: CASSPNDGTGRFF. Using reference TRBV18 and TRBJ1-4 for the parts outside the CDR3, the full variable domain is NAGVMQNPRHLVRRRGQEARLRCSPMKGHSHVYWYRQLPEEGLKFMVYLQKENIIDESGMPKERFSAEFPKEGPSILRIQQVVRGDSAAYFCASSPNDGTGRFFGSGTQLSVL.

This chain connects TRBV6-6 to TRBJ1-4, with TRBD1 identical over 8 bases. V shed 6 bases and J 5 bases; nucleotides not matched to a gene: 8. This CDR3 comprises 15 residues. Germline CDR1 and CDR2: MNHNY and SVGAGI (reference sequence). The CDR3 protein is CASSYPGQENEKLFF. As DNA, the CDR3 is TGTGCCAGCAGCTATCCGGGACAGGAAAATGAAAAACTGTTTTTT.

CDR3 loop: CASSAGWGGGGLDEQFF. The CDR3 nucleotides read TGCGCCAGCAGTGCTGGTTGGGGAGGGGGGGGCCTGGATGAGCAGTTCTTC. The J gene is TRBJ2-1, the V gene TRBV10-2, with a tentative D call TRBD2 (7 bases). V was clipped by 4 bases and J by 8 bases, with 24 bases between them. The CDR3 contains 17 residues. In germline, CDR1 is WSHSY, CDR2 SAAADI.

The chain couples TRBV29-1 to TRBJ1-2, with D unclear. The CDR3 spans 13 residues. V lost 4 bases and J lost 5, with 14 bases in between. CDR1 is SQVTM, CDR2 ANQGSEA, per germline. The CDR3 region has the DNA TGCAGCGTTGCCCTACTCTCCGGGTATGGCTACACCTTC. Amino acids: CSVALLSGYGYTF.

J is TRBJ2-2 and V is TRBV9, with 7 positions matching TRBD2. This CDR3 has 16 residues. Germline V gives CDR1 SGDLS, CDR2 YYNGEE. Trimming at V came to 0 bases and at J to 4 bases, leaving 6 bases not matched to a gene. The CDR3 is CASSVEWGGSTGELFF. The CDR3 region has the DNA TGTGCCAGCAGCGTAGAGTGGGGGGGATCCACCGGGGAGCTGTTTTTT.

The V and J genes are TRBV5-1 and TRBJ1-6; maybe TRBD1 (6 bases). This CDR3 is built from 13 residues. V dropped 5 bases and J dropped 8 bases, with 11 bases sitting between them. In germline, CDR1 is SGHRS, CDR2 YFSETQ. This CDR3 reads CASRGEGDSPLHF. The CDR3 bases are TGCGCCAGCAGGGGGGAGGGGGATTCACCCCTCCACTTT.

The rearrangement uses TRBV20-1 and TRBJ1-1, with a possible D match to TRBD1 (5 bases). The germline gives CDR1 DFQATT, CDR2 SNEGSKA (reference sequence). V was pared by 3 bases and J by 4 bases, with 12 bases between. The CDR3 loop spans 13 amino acids. CDR3 bases: TGCAGTGCTAGTTCCGGGGGTGGCACTGAAGCTTTCTTT. This encodes CSASSGGGTEAFF.

This chain uses TRBV9 with TRBJ1-1, with 7 bases identical to TRBD1. The CDR3 spans 15 residues. Trimming cost V 4 bases and J 3 bases; bases outside gene matches: 9. Germline values: CDR1 SGDLS, CDR2 YYNGEE. CDR3 protein: CASSPRQGSDTEAFF. DNA for the CDR3: TGTGCCAGCAGCCCGCGACAGGGATCCGACACTGAAGCTTTCTTT.

The chain couples TRBV20-1 to TRBJ1-5, with D unclear. V was clipped by 5 bases and J by 8 bases, with 10 bases between them. Per the germline V gene, CDR1 is DFQATT and CDR2 is SNEGSKA (reference sequence). This CDR3 region has 11 residues. CDR3 coding DNA: TGCAGTGCTGCAGTCCATGAGCCCCAGCATTTT. Translating gives CSAAVHEPQHF.

The CDR3 sequence is CASSLVAGKNGYTF. The CDR3 DNA is TGTGCCAGCAGCTTAGTTGCAGGTAAGAATGGCTACACCTTC. The chain links TRBV11-2 to TRBJ1-2; D is undetermined. Germline V gene lookup returns CDR1 SGHAT and CDR2 FQNNGV. The CDR3 extends over 14 amino acids. The ends were cut back, 1 base at V and 6 bases at J, with 12 bases in the middle.

The chain couples TRBV12-3 or TRBV12-4 to TRBJ1-1, with TRBD1 matching 7 bases. V lost 5 bases and J lost 9; bases outside the gene matches: 9. This CDR3 is 13 amino acids long. In nucleotides, the CDR3 is TGTGCCAGCAGTCCCACAGGGGACAGTAAAGCTTTCTTT. This codes for CASSPTGDSKAFF.